This T cell receptor beta chain stems from a study of T cells after yellow fever vaccination. CDR3 length equals 19 residues. The V gene's germline CDR1 is SGDLS and CDR2 YYNGEE. After removal of 4 bases from V and 4 bases from J, the junction contained 15 bases not matched to a gene. This clonotype was counted ten times or more. The TCR cDNA carried a universal primer site and UMIs from 5'RACE template switching. Via MiXCR, TCRdb re-called the 5' RACE reads, giving one row per CDR3 protein. The sample has some 390,000 distinct CDR3 sequences; 6.2% are singletons. The source is a man under 40 who received the YFV17D yellow fever vaccine. The rearrangement links TRBV9 to TRBJ2-3; TRBD2 agrees at 13 bases. This sample comprised PBMCs, obtained 5 days after the yellow fever booster vaccination. CDR3 sequence reads: CASSPSVTSGRAGADTQYF. CDR3 nucleotides: TGTGCCAGCAGCCCATCGGTCACTAGCGGGAGGGCCGGCGCAGATACGCAGTATTTT.